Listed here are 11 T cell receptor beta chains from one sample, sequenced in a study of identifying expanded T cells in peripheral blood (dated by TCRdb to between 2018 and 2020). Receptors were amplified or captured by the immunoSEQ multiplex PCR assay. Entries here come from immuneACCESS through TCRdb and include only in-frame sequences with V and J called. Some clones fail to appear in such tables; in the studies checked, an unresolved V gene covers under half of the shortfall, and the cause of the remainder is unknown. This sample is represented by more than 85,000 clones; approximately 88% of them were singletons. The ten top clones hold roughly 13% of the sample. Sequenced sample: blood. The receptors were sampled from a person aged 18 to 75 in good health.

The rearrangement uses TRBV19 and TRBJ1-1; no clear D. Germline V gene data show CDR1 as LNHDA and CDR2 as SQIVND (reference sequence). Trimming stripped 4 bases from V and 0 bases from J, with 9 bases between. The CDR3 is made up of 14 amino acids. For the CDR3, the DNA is TGTGCCAGTAGTAAGGGCAGGTTGAACACTGAAGCTTTCTTT. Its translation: CASSKGRLNTEAFF.

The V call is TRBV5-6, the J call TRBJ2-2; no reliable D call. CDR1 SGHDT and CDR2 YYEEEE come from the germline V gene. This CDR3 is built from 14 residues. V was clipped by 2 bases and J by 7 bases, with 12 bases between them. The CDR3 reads CASSLTFSGGELFF. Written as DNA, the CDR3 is TGTGCCAGCAGCTTAACCTTTTCGGGCGGGGAGCTGTTTTTT.

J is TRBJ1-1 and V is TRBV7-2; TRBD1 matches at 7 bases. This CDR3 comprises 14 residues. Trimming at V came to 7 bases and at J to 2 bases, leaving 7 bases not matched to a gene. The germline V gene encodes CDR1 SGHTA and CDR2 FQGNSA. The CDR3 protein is CASNSQGRNTEAFF. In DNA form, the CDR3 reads TGTGCCAGCAACTCACAGGGGCGTAACACTGAAGCTTTCTTT.

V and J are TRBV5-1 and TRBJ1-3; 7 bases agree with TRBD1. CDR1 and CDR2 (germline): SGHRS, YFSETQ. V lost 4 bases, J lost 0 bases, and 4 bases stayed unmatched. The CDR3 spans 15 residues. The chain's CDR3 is CASSPGQSSGNTIYF. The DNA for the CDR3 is TGCGCCAGCAGCCCGGGACAGTCCTCTGGAAACACCATATATTTT.

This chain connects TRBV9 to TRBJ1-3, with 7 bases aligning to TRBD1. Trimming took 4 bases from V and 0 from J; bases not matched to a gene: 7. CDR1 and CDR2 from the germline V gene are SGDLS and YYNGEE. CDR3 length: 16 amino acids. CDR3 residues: CASSPRQGNSGNTIYF. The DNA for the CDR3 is TGTGCCAGCAGCCCTCGACAGGGAAACTCTGGAAACACCATATATTTT. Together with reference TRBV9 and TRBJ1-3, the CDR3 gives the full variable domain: DSGVTQTPKHLITATGQRVTLRCSPRSGDLSVYWYQQSLDQGLQFLIQYYNGEERAKGNILERFSAQQFPDLHSELNLSSLELGDSALYFCASSPRQGNSGNTIYFGEGSWLTVV.

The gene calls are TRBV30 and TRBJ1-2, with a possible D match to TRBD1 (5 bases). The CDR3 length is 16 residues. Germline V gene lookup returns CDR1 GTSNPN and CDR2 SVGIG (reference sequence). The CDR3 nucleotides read TGTGCGGTCGAGGGGAGTCCCGTTAGTGGTCTCTATGGCTACACCTTC. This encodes CAVEGSPVSGLYGYTF.

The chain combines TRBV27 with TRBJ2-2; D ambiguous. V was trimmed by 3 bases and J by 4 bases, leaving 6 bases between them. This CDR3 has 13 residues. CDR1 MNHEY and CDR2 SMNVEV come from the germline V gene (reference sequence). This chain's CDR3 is CASSFLTTGELFF. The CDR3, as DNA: TGTGCCAGCAGTTTCCTAACCACCGGGGAGCTGTTTTTT.

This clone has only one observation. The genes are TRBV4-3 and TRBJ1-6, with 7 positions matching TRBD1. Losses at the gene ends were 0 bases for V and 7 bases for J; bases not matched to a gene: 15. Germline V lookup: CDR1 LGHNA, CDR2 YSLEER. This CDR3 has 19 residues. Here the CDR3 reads CASSQDPWTGWISNSPLHF. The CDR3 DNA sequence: TGCGCCAGCAGCCAAGACCCCTGGACAGGATGGATTTCAAATTCACCCCTCCACTTT.

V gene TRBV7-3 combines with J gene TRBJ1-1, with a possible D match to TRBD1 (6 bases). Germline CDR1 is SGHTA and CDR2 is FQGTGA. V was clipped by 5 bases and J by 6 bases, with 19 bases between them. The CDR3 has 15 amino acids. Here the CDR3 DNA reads TGTGCCAGCAGCCCCCCCGCAGGGGACGCCGCTGAAGCTTTCTTT. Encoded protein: CASSPPAGDAAEAFF.

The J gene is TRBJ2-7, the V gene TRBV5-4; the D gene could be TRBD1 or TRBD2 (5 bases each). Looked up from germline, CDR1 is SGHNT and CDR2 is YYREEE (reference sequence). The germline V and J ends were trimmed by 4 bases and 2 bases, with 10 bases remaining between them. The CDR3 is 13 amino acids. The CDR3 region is CASSVWGTYEQYF. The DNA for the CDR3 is TGTGCCAGCAGCGTGTGGGGGACCTACGAGCAGTACTTC.

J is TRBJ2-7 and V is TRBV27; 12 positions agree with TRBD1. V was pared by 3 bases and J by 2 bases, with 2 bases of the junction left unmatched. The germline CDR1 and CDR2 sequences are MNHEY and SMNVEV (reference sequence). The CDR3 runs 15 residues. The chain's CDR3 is CASSFGTGGAYEQYF. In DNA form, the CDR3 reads TGTGCCAGCAGTTTTGGGACAGGGGGCGCCTACGAGCAGTACTTC.